The rows below give T cell receptor beta chains drawn from one sample of a study of early T cells in non-severe SARS-CoV-2 infection. TCRdb ran MiXCR on the 5' RACE reads and lists one entry per CDR3 protein. The sample includes roughly 35,000 distinct CDR3 sequences, 3% to 4.5% seen only once; the top ten take 10%. Input material: whole blood. The receptors stem from an adult who was a healthcare worker with PCR-confirmed SARS-CoV-2 infection or an uninfected control (not recorded which). The CDR3 runs from the conserved cysteine through the conserved F or W.

>15|TRBJ2-1|TRBV6-8
CAREDLAISYNEQFF
>16|TRBJ2-2|TRBV5-5
CASSLGDRTNTGELFF
>16|TRBJ2-5|TRBV5-1
CASSLSSPGVGETQYF
>14|TRBJ2-4|TRBV21-1
CASSKGWDKNIQYF
>14|TRBJ2-3|TRBV5-1
CASSFPGATDTQYF
>14|TRBJ2-3|TRBV10-3
CAISGSTLADTQYF
>17|TRBJ1-1|TRBV20-1
CSASETGTGRVNTEAFF
>15|TRBJ2-3|TRBV11-2
CASSLEPFSTDTQYF
>16|TRBJ1-1|TRBV6-2/TRBV6-3
CASSYHGQGARTEAFF
>14|TRBJ1-5|TRBV3-1
CASSQAPRDQPQHF
>14|TRBJ1-3|TRBV4-2
CTSSQGQTGNTIYF
>14|TRBJ1-5|TRBV6-6
CASRRTGRDQPQHF
>15|TRBJ2-4|TRBV6-5
CASTGGLAGRDIQYF
>13|TRBJ1-6|TRBV12-3/TRBV12-4
CASSNRQNSPLHF
>15|TRBJ2-2|TRBV9
CASSVGLLRTGELFF
>16|TRBJ2-1|TRBV4-3
CASSQEARDRTNEQFF
>15|TRBJ2-5|TRBV20-1
CSARKASGDIETQYF
>13|TRBJ1-6|TRBV7-9
CASSPRGYSPLHF
>14|TRBJ2-7|TRBV29-1
CSVLERTGEAEQYF
>14|TRBJ2-1|TRBV20-1
CSARYGSGNNEQFF
>16|TRBJ2-4|TRBV20-1
CSARAGDYVAKNIQYF
>14|TRBJ1-1|TRBV7-9
CASSLDTLSTEAFF
>13|TRBJ2-7|TRBV28
CATGLSRSYEQYF